This TCR beta chain was captured by sequencing in a study of T cells after yellow fever vaccination. This clonotype was recorded a few times. The antigen remains undetermined. V dropped 3 bases and J dropped 4 bases, with 9 bases sitting between them. CDR3 length: 13 residues. CDR1 is MNHEY, CDR2 SMNVEV, per germline (reference sequence). Overall study results and limits: Reappearance after the booster was observed for most primary-vaccination clones (about 97% CD4, over 75% CD8). A minor fraction of clonotypes spanned both CD4 and CD8 compartments.

A process of 5'RACE template switching, which added a universal primer site and UMIs, was used to make TCR cDNA. TCRdb called the 5' RACE reads again in MiXCR, with one record for every CDR3 protein. The table records around 260,000 distinct CDR3 sequences, roughly 5.2% of them present only once. This receptor was identified in a man aged 18 to 29 who received the YFV17D yellow fever vaccine. The rearrangement links TRBV27 to TRBJ2-5, with D perhaps being TRBD1 or TRBD2 (5 bases each). Sequencing used CD4+ T cells sorted from PBMCs, obtained on the day of the yellow fever booster vaccination. CDR3: CASSFGDRETQYF. DNA of the CDR3: TGTGCCAGCAGTTTTGGGGACCGAGAGACCCAGTACTTC.